The 25 T cell receptor beta chains below come from one sample, sequenced in a study of cytomegalovirus exposure and HLA in healthy donors. Primers: 60 Vbeta forward and 13 Jbeta reverse. Using immunoSEQ multiplex PCR, the repertoire was profiled, and TCRdb retains in-frame clones only, with some absent. The sample contains some 140,000 clones, 74% of which appear only once. Sequenced material: PBMCs. Receptors originate from a man aged 30-40 years in good health and CMV-seronegative.

This chain connects TRBV5-1 to TRBJ2-1; tentative D call: TRBD1 (5 bases). This CDR3 has 15 amino acids. Trimming cost V 4 bases and J 1 base, with 12 bases left between them. Germline V gene sequence: CDR1 SGHRS, CDR2 YFSETQ. CDR3 protein: CASSQQAASYNEQFF. Here the CDR3 DNA reads TGCGCCAGCAGCCAACAGGCGGCATCCTACAATGAGCAGTTCTTC.

This rearrangement joins TRBV7-2 to TRBJ2-3; D remains unclear. This CDR3 is 15 amino acids long. The V gene's germline CDR1 is SGHTA and CDR2 FQGNSA. V lost 1 base and J lost 0, with 8 bases in between. The CDR3 sequence: CASSLVERSTDTQYF. In DNA form, the CDR3 reads TGTGCCAGCAGCTTAGTAGAACGGAGCACAGATACGCAGTATTTT.

This chain links TRBV10-3 with TRBJ1-1, with TRBD1 matching over 8 bases. Losses at the gene ends were 6 bases for V and 1 base for J; bases not matched to a gene: 4. The CDR3 spans 14 residues. Germline lookup yields CDR1 ENHRY and CDR2 SYGVKD. This chain's CDR3 is CAIRTTGGNTEAFF. Written as DNA, the CDR3 is TGTGCCATCAGAACAACAGGGGGGAACACTGAAGCTTTCTTT.

This rearrangement joins TRBV19 to TRBJ2-3; 9 nucleotides align to TRBD2. Germline V lookup: CDR1 LNHDA, CDR2 SQIVND (reference sequence). This CDR3 contains 17 residues. The trim removed 5 bases at V and 1 base at J, leaving 10 bases unmatched. The CDR3 DNA sequence: TGTGCCAGTAGTCACAAGAGCGGGGGGAGACGCACAGATACGCAGTATTTT. Translating it yields CASSHKSGGRRTDTQYF.

This clone appeared a few times. V usage is TRBV10-3 and J usage is TRBJ1-1, with 7 nucleotides matching TRBD1. The CDR3 contains 14 residues. Germline trimming cut 4 bases from V and 2 bases from J; bases unmatched to any gene: 4. The germline gives CDR1 ENHRY, CDR2 SYGVKD. CDR3 protein: CAISGAGGNTEAFF. The DNA for the CDR3 is TGTGCCATCAGTGGGGCAGGGGGTAACACTGAAGCTTTCTTT.

The rearrangement joins TRBV19 to TRBJ2-5; D is perhaps TRBD2 (6 bases). Trimming removed 8 bases from V and 7 bases from J, with 20 bases in between. The CDR3 consists of 14 residues. The germline gives CDR1 LNHDA, CDR2 SQIVND (reference sequence). CDR3 region: CASGSGLPQRTQYF. CDR3 coding DNA: TGTGCCAGTGGGTCGGGACTTCCGCAGAGGACCCAGTACTTC.

The rearrangement uses TRBV5-4 and TRBJ1-2, with no clear D. There are 12 residues in the CDR3. Per germline, CDR1 SGHNT and CDR2 YYREEE (reference sequence). Trimming took 6 bases from V and 4 from J, leaving 10 bases between them. The CDR3 spells CASTEAGYGYTF. The CDR3 DNA is TGTGCCAGCACGGAAGCGGGCTATGGCTACACCTTC.

The chain joins TRBV14 to TRBJ2-5; 9 bases line up with TRBD1. This CDR3 has 14 amino acids. Per germline, CDR1 SGHDN and CDR2 FVKESK. Trimming took 8 bases from V and 5 from J; bases not matched to a gene: 9. The CDR3 reads CASGPGQGIETQYF. CDR3 nucleotides: TGTGCCAGCGGCCCGGGACAGGGAATTGAGACCCAGTACTTC.

The chain employs TRBV4-2 and TRBJ1-2; TRBD1 might be the D (6 bases). Trimming shortened V by 2 bases and J by 4 bases, and 17 bases separated the two germline ends. Per the germline V gene, CDR1 is LGHNA and CDR2 is YNFKEQ. CDR3 size: 16 residues. The DNA for the CDR3 is TGTGCCAGCAGCCAACAAGGGGGTGCAGGAAGCTATGGCTACACCTTC. Translated, it gives CASSQQGGAGSYGYTF.

V usage is TRBV4-2 and J usage is TRBJ2-1; perhaps TRBD2 as D (6 bases). CDR1 LGHNA and CDR2 YNFKEQ come from the germline V gene. V lost 0 bases and J 2 bases, leaving 8 bases between the germline ends. The CDR3 is 15 amino acids. CDR3 region: CASSQDWGAYNEQFF. CDR3 in DNA: TGTGCCAGCAGCCAAGATTGGGGGGCCTACAATGAGCAGTTCTTC.

The chain carries TRBV29-1 and TRBJ2-5, with TRBD1 identical over 9 bases. The J call may be faulty, since TRBJ2-7 better matches the DNA end. This CDR3 is built from 15 residues. Germline V CDR1 and CDR2: SQVTM, ANQGSEA. This CDR3 reads CSVSTSRDRVYEQYF. The CDR3 nucleotides are TGCAGCGTTTCCACCTCCCGGGACAGGGTATACGAGCAGTACTTC.

Worth noting for this clone: One end of the junction does not line up with germline, which may come from a read error. This rearrangement joins TRBV7-9 to TRBJ1-2; D gene unclear. The germline gives CDR1 SEHNR, CDR2 FQNEAQ (reference sequence). This CDR3 is 12 amino acids long. CDR3 DNA: TGTTCCAGCAGCTTAGGGCAGTATGGCTACACCTTC. Its translation is CSSSLGQYGYTF.

The rearrangement links TRBV5-1 to TRBJ2-2, with 8 positions matching TRBD1. CDR3 length equals 16 residues. Losses at the gene ends were 3 bases for V and 2 bases for J; bases not matched to a gene: 6. Per germline, CDR1 SGHRS and CDR2 YFSETQ. Here the CDR3 DNA reads TGCGCCAGCAGCTCCGGACAGGGTATTAACACCGGGGAGCTGTTTTTT. Its translation: CASSSGQGINTGELFF.

The chain couples TRBV6-6 to TRBJ1-2; D unclear. Trimming removed 5 bases at V and 5 bases at J, with 12 bases between. The CDR3 spans 13 residues. Germline-derived CDR1 and CDR2 are MNHNY and SVGAGI (reference sequence). The CDR3 bases are TGTGCCAGCAGTGGCGGGCCTCTTTATGGCTACACCTTC. This sequence encodes CASSGGPLYGYTF.

The rearrangement joins TRBV6-1 to TRBJ2-3; tentatively, D is TRBD1 (6 bases). The V end was cut by 1 base, the J end by 4 bases, with 12 bases between. The CDR3 is 15 amino acids. Germline lookup yields CDR1 MNHNS and CDR2 SASEGT. The CDR3 DNA reads as TGTGCCAGCAGTGAAGGGTCAGGGGATTCAGATACGCAGTATTTT. Translation gives CASSEGSGDSDTQYF.

The chain couples TRBV4-3 to TRBJ2-2, with 7 bases fitting TRBD1. This CDR3 comprises 15 residues. Trimming at V came to 0 bases and at J to 8 bases, leaving 6 bases not matched to a gene. CDR1 is LGHNA and CDR2 is YSLEER in the germline V gene. The CDR3 protein is CASSQDLGTAGELFF. CDR3 coding DNA: TGCGCCAGCAGCCAAGATTTGGGGACAGCTGGGGAGCTGTTTTTT.

This clone appeared a few times. The chain recombines TRBV4-3 with TRBJ2-7; D is possibly TRBD1 (5 bases). The CDR3 totals 15 residues. Germline CDR1 is LGHNA and CDR2 is YSLEER. Trimming left V 0 bases short and J 7 bases short, with 16 bases between. The CDR3 DNA reads TGCGCCAGCAGCCAAGACACAATTGGGGCTAGGGAGCAGTACTTC. This encodes CASSQDTIGAREQYF.

The chain employs TRBV5-1 and TRBJ1-1; TRBD1 might be the D (5 bases). Looked up from germline, CDR1 is SGHRS and CDR2 is YFSETQ. The CDR3 covers 13 residues. With 4 bases removed from V and 5 bases from J, the gap between germline ends came to 12 bases. Written as DNA, the CDR3 is TGCGCCAGCAGCCGGGGGGGTCGGACTGAAGCTTTCTTT. Amino acids: CASSRGGRTEAFF.

The V call is TRBV18, the J call TRBJ2-4, with 7 bases fitting TRBD1. V lost 6 bases to trimming and J lost 8 bases; unmatched junction nucleotides: 7. Germline assignment: CDR1 KGHSH and CDR2 LQKENI. The CDR3 consists of 13 residues. CDR3: CASSLDRTDIQYF. In DNA form, the CDR3 reads TGTGCCAGCTCTCTGGACAGGACGGACATTCAGTACTTC.

In this sample, this clone turned up once. The genes are TRBV25-1 and TRBJ2-1; 7 nucleotides agree with TRBD1. V shed 7 bases and J 4 bases; nucleotides not matched to a gene: 7. The CDR3 contains 14 residues. Germline V gene lookup returns CDR1 MGHDK and CDR2 SYGVNS. CDR3 residues: CASTAGTAYNEQFF. CDR3 nucleotides: TGTGCCAGCACCGCCGGGACAGCGTACAATGAGCAGTTCTTC.

This clone showed up just a few times. The chain couples TRBV6-4 to TRBJ1-4, with D hard to call. The CDR3 covers 16 residues. Germline values: CDR1 MRHNA, CDR2 SNTAGT. The ends were cut back, 2 bases at V and 8 bases at J, with 18 bases in the middle. CDR3 loop: CASSDRIPSIEEKLFF. In DNA, the CDR3 is TGTGCCAGCAGTGACCGCATCCCCTCCATCGAGGAAAAACTGTTTTTT.

This clone was counted once. The chain employs TRBV2 and TRBJ1-5; 9 bases fit TRBD1. Germline lookup yields CDR1 SNHLY and CDR2 FYNNEI. The CDR3 is made up of 15 amino acids. V was clipped by 6 bases and J by 5 bases; unmatched bases: 8. CDR3 DNA: TGTGCCAGCAGACAGACAGGGGGGGGTGATCAGCCCCAGCATTTT. It encodes CASRQTGGGDQPQHF.

CDR3 residues: CASSEERGFDVLTF. CDR3 sequence (DNA): TGCGCCAGCAGTGAGGAAAGGGGATTCGACGTCCTGACTTTC. This chain links TRBV10-2 with TRBJ2-6, with a tentative D call TRBD1 (5 bases). Germline-derived CDR1 and CDR2 are WSHSY and SAAADI. Between the trimmed V and J ends, which lost 2 bases and 11 bases, there was a span of 13 bases. This CDR3 contains 14 residues.

This clone was observed a handful of times. This chain joins TRBV7-7 and TRBJ2-5; 9 positions agree with TRBD2. Germline trimming cut 1 base from V and 8 bases from J; bases unmatched to any gene: 5. CDR3 length equals 14 residues. Germline V lookup: CDR1 SSHAT, CDR2 FNYEAQ (reference sequence). The CDR3 bases are TGTGCCAGCAGCTTAGGCGGGGGGGCCTCTACCCAGTACTTC. Protein sequence: CASSLGGGASTQYF.

The chain couples TRBV11-1 to TRBJ1-3; 8 bases are shared with TRBD1. V lost 5 bases, J lost 4 bases, and 7 bases stayed unmatched. CDR1 and CDR2 (germline): SGHAT, FQDESV (reference sequence). The CDR3 is 15 residues long. CDR3 region: CASSPKTGVGNTIYF. The CDR3 DNA sequence: TGTGCCAGCAGCCCTAAGACAGGGGTAGGAAACACCATATATTTT.